This TCR beta chain was sequenced during a study of blood T cell repertoires in COVID-19. About the research overall: The origin of the acute and convalescent COVID-19 samples was the United States, Italy and Spain.

CDR1 SGHDN and CDR2 FVKESK come from the germline V gene. The CDR3 sequence is 15 residues long. Deletions cut 3 bases from V and 6 bases from J, with 18 bases between. The data were produced by immunoSEQ multiplex PCR, yet TCRdb's version contains in-frame clones alone and is incomplete. The table records around 180,000 clones, approximately 85% of them present only once. The TCR originated in a woman older than 75 with acute or convalescent COVID-19. Sequencing was carried out using peripheral blood. This chain links TRBV14 with TRBJ2-7; tentative D call: TRBD2 (6 bases). CDR3 nucleotides: TGTGCCAGCAGCCACCTTAGCGGCTCGAGTGTCGAGCAGTACTTC. Its translation: CASSHLSGSSVEQYF. The whole variable domain, remainder taken from reference TRBV14 and TRBJ2-7, is EAGVTQFPSHSVIEKGQTVTLRCDPISGHDNLYWYRRVMGKEIKFLLHFVKESKQDESGMPNNRFLAERTGGTYSTLKVQPAELEDSGVYFCASSHLSGSSVEQYFGPGTRLTVT.